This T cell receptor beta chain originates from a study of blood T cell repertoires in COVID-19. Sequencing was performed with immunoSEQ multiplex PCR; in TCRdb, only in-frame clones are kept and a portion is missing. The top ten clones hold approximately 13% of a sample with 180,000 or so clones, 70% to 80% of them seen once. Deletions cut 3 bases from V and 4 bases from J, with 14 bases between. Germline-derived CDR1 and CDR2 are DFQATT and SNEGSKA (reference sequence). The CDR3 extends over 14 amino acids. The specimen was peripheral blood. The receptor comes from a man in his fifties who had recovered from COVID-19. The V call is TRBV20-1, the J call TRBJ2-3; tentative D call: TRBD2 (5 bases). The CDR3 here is CSASPGISSDTQYF. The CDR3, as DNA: TGCAGTGCTAGTCCCGGGATTTCCTCAGATACGCAGTATTTT.